This TCR beta chain was sequenced during a study of vaccination effects on CD4 cells after COVID-19. Study details: Of the BNT162b2 and mRNA-1273 vaccines, participants received two doses of one or the other.

Expansion with viral peptide pools was applied to antigen-specific CD4+ T cells by the ViraFEST assay prior to sequencing. Scientists isolated CD4+ T cells after a roughly ten-day culture period ended. None of the vaccinated had previously contracted SARS-CoV-2, and their nucleocapsid antibodies tested negative. Cultures received IL-2 medium that replaced half the medium on days 3 and 7. Regarding the study as a whole: Only a few convalescent patients and no early post-infection timepoints featured in the study. The vaccine-induced clones of healthy vaccinees included only 1 of 255 that cross-reacted with common cold coronaviruses.

Sequencing used immunoSEQ multiplex PCR; TCRdb keeps in-frame clones, though not all of them. The sample has 41,000 or so clones, under 85% seen once. For this clone: Its antigen is as yet unknown.

Germline V gene lookup returns CDR1 SGDLS and CDR2 YYNGEE. The CDR3 totals 14 residues. Trimming removed 4 bases from V and 2 bases from J, with 10 bases in between. The sequenced sample was CD4+ T cells from PBMCs cultured with HCoV-NL63 spike peptides, obtained before COVID-19 vaccination. The TCR originated in a human donor who received a COVID-19 vaccine. The chain couples TRBV9 to TRBJ1-3; a weak D match, TRBD1 (6 bases). For the CDR3, the DNA is TGTGCCAGCAGCTACACAGGGACTGGAAACACCATATATTTT. Amino acids: CASSYTGTGNTIYF. Together with reference TRBV9 and TRBJ1-3, the CDR3 gives the full variable domain: DSGVTQTPKHLITATGQRVTLRCSPRSGDLSVYWYQQSLDQGLQFLIQYYNGEERAKGNILERFSAQQFPDLHSELNLSSLELGDSALYFCASSYTGTGNTIYFGEGSWLTVV.